Listed here are 10 T cell receptor beta chains from one sample, sequenced in a study of blood T cell repertoires in COVID-19. The method was immunoSEQ multiplex PCR; TCRdb's version includes in-frame clones alone and lacks a portion of them. The data contain 200,000 or so clones, roughly four fifths of them singletons. Sequencing was carried out using PBMCs or T cells enriched from blood (not recorded which). Every receptor here comes from a man in his forties who had recovered from COVID-19.

V usage is TRBV19 and J usage is TRBJ2-2; the match to TRBD1 covers 9 bases. The germline V gene encodes CDR1 LNHDA and CDR2 SQIVND (reference sequence). V shed 7 bases, J shed 7 bases, and the junction held 10 bases outside the gene matches. CDR3 size: 15 residues. The CDR3 DNA follows: TGTGCCAGTACCACGGGACAGGGAATTATCGGGGAGCTGTTTTTT. It translates to CASTTGQGIIGELFF.

The chain recombines TRBV11-3 with TRBJ1-1; TRBD1 aligns across 8 bases. With V trimmed by 2 bases and J by 4 bases, 0 bases remained unmatched. The CDR3 length is 13 residues. Germline V CDR1 and CDR2: SGHNT, YENEEA. CDR3 loop: CASSLQGATEAFF. DNA for the CDR3: TGTGCCAGCAGCTTACAGGGGGCCACTGAAGCTTTCTTT.

The rearrangement joins TRBV27 to TRBJ1-1; D is uncertain. Deletions cut 4 bases from V and 4 bases from J, with 13 bases between. Germline V lookup: CDR1 MNHEY, CDR2 SMNVEV (reference sequence). The CDR3 length is 14 residues. The CDR3 here is CASSSKPHATEAFF. CDR3 DNA sequence: TGTGCCAGCAGTTCAAAGCCTCACGCCACTGAAGCTTTCTTT.

This clone has a handful of counts. The CDR3 here is CASSPDSLYGYTF. In DNA form, the CDR3 reads TGTGCCAGTAGTCCGGACAGCCTCTATGGCTACACCTTC. The chain is built from TRBV19 and TRBJ1-2; tentative D call: TRBD1 (6 bases). CDR3 length: 13 amino acids. Germline values: CDR1 LNHDA, CDR2 SQIVND (reference sequence). The germline V and J ends were trimmed by 5 bases and 4 bases, with 11 bases remaining between them.

This chain links TRBV7-8 with TRBJ2-1; 11 bases fit TRBD2. Germline V CDR1 and CDR2: SGHVS, FQNEAQ. The CDR3 contains 16 residues. Unmatched junction bases numbered 7, after V lost 1 base and J lost 8 bases. Here the CDR3 DNA reads TGTGCCAGCAGCTTAGTAGCGGGGGGGCCTGTAGATGAGCAGTTCTTC. Amino acid sequence: CASSLVAGGPVDEQFF.

This sequence joins TRBV7-2 and TRBJ2-1; 7 bases fit TRBD2. Germline V gene data show CDR1 as SGHTA and CDR2 as FQGNSA. There are 16 residues in the CDR3. J was trimmed by 3 bases and V by 4 bases; bases with no gene match: 9. CDR3 coding DNA: TGTGCCAGCAGCTCGACGAGTGGACTAGGCTACAATGAGCAGTTCTTC. Protein: CASSSTSGLGYNEQFF.

The rearrangement links TRBV7-8 to TRBJ2-7; 12 bases are shared with TRBD2. CDR3 length: 14 residues. Losses at the gene ends were 2 bases for V and 4 bases for J; bases not matched to a gene: 0. In germline, CDR1 is SGHVS, CDR2 FQNEAQ. The CDR3 nucleotides are TGTGCCAGCAGCTTACTAGCGGGGGGGTACGAGCAGTACTTC. It encodes CASSLLAGGYEQYF.

This clone has more than one count but fewer than ten. J is TRBJ2-3 and V is TRBV7-2; 7 bases line up with TRBD2. CDR1 and CDR2 (germline): SGHTA, FQGNSA. After removal of 3 bases from V and 9 bases from J, the junction contained 6 bases not matched to a gene. The CDR3 totals 13 residues. The CDR3: CASSFSGSGTQYF. For the CDR3, the DNA is TGTGCCAGCAGCTTTAGCGGGTCAGGGACGCAGTATTTT.

The rearrangement links TRBV28 to TRBJ2-5; 15 bases agree with TRBD2. The V gene end was trimmed by 4 bases and the J gene end by 2 bases; junction bases not matched to a gene: 8. This CDR3 contains 18 residues. Germline-derived CDR1 and CDR2 are MDHEN and SYDVKM. The CDR3 DNA sequence: TGTGCCAGCAGTTCGAGGACTAGCGGGGGGGCCCCTCAAGAGACCCAGTACTTC. Residues: CASSSRTSGGAPQETQYF.

This clone was detected once. J is TRBJ1-6 and V is TRBV11-2; D gene unclear. The CDR3 is 14 residues long. The V gene's germline CDR1 is SGHAT and CDR2 FQNNGV. Trimming cost V 1 base and J 7 bases, with 8 bases left between them. The CDR3 nucleotides read TGTGCCAGCAGCTTAGTTGCAGTCAATTCACCCCTCCACTTT. This gives the protein CASSLVAVNSPLHF.